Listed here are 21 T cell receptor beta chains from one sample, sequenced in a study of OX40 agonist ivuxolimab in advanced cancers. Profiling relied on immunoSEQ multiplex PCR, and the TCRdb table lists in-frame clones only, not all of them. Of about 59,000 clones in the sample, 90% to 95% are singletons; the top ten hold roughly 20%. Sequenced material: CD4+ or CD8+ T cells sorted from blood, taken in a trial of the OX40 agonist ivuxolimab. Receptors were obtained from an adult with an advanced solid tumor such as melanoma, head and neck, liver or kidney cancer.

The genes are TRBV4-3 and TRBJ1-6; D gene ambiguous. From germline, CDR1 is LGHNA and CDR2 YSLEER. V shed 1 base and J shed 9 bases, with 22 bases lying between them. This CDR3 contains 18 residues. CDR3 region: CASSQASRYPGLGSPLHF. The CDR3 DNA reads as TGCGCCAGCAGCCAAGCCTCACGTTATCCGGGGTTAGGTTCACCCCTCCACTTT.

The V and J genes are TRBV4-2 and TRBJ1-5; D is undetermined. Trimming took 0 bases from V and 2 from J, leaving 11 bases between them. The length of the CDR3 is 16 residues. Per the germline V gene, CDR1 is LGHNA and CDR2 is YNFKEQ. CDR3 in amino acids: CASSQEVTIGNQPQHF. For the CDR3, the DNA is TGTGCCAGCAGCCAAGAAGTCACCATTGGCAATCAGCCCCAGCATTTT.

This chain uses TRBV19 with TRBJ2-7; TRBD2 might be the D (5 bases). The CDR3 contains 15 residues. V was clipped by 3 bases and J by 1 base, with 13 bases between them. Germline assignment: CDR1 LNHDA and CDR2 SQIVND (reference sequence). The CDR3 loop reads CASSIESSRSYEQYF. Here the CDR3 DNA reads TGTGCCAGTAGTATCGAGTCTAGCAGATCCTACGAGCAGTACTTC.

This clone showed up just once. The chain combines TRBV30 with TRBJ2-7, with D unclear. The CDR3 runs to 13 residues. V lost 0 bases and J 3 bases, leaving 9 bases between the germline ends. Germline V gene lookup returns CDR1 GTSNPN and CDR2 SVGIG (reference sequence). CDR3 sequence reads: CAWSVHTYYEQYF. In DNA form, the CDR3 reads TGTGCCTGGAGTGTGCATACGTACTACGAGCAGTACTTC.

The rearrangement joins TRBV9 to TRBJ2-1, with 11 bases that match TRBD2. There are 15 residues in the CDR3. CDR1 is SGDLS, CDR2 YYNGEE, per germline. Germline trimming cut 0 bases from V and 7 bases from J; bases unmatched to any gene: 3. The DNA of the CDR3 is TGTGCCAGCAGCGTAGCGTTAGCGGGAGGGAATGAGCAGTTCTTC. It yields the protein CASSVALAGGNEQFF.

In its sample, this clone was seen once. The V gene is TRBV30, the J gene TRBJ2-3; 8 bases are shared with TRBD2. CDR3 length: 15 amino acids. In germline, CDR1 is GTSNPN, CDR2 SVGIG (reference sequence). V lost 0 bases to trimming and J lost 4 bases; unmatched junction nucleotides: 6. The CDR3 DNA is TGTGCCTGGAGTGTACAAGCGGGGGTCGCAGATACGCAGTATTTT. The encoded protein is CAWSVQAGVADTQYF.

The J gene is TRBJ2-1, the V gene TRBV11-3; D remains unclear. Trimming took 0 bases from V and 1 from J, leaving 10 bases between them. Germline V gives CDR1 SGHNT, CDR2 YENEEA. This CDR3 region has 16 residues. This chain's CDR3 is CASSLDGGASYNEQFF. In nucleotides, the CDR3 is TGTGCCAGCAGCTTAGACGGCGGTGCGTCCTACAATGAGCAGTTCTTC.

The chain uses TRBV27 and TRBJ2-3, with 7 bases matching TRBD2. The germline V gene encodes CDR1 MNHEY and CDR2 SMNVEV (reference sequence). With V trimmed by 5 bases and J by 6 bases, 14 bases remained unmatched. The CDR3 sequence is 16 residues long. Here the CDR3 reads CASSLIPRENPDTQYF. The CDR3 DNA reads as TGTGCCAGCAGTCTGATTCCGCGGGAGAACCCTGATACGCAGTATTTT.

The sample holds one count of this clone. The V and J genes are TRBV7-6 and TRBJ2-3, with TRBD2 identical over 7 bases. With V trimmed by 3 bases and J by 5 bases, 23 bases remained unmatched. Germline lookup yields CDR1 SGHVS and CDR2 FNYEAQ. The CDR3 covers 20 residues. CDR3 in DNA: TGTGCCAGCAGCTTCAGTTTGGAGACTAGCCGCTCTCCAAATCTAGATACGCAGTATTTT. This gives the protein CASSFSLETSRSPNLDTQYF.

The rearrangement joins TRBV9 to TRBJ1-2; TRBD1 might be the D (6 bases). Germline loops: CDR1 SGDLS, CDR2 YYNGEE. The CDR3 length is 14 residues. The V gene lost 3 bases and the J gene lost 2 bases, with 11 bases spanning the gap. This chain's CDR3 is CASSGRDTNYGYTF. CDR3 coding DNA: TGTGCCAGCAGCGGCCGGGACACAAACTATGGCTACACCTTC.

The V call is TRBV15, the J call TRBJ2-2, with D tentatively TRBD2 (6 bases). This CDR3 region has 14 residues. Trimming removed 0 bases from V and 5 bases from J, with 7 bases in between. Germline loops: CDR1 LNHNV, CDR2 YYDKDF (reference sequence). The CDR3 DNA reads TGTGCCACCAGCAGAGATGCGGGGACCGGGGAGCTGTTTTTT. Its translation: CATSRDAGTGELFF. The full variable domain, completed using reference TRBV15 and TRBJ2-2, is DAMVIQNPRYQVTQFGKPVTLSCSQTLNHNVMYWYQQKSSQAPKLLFHYYDKDFNNEADTPDNFQSRRPNTSFCFLDIRSPGLGDTAMYLCATSRDAGTGELFFGEGSRLTVL.

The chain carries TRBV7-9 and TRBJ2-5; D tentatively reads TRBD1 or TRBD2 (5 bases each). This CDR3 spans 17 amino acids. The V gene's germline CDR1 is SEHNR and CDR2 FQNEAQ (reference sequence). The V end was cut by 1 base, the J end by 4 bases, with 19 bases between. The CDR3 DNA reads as TGTGCCAGCAGCTTAGGTTGGTTGGTTTCGGGGACAGAGACCCAGTACTTC. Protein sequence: CASSLGWLVSGTETQYF.

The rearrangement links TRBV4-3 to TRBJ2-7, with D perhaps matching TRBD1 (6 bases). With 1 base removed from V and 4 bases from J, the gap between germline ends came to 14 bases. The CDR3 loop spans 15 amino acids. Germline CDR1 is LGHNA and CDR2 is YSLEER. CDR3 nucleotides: TGCGCCAGCAGCCAAGCCACAGGGTTAAATTACGAGCAGTACTTC. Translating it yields CASSQATGLNYEQYF.

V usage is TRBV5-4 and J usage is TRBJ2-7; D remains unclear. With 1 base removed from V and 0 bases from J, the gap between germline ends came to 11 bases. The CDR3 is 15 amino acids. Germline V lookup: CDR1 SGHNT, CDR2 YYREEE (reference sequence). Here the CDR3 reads CASSLRYGTSYEQYF. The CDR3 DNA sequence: TGTGCCAGCAGCTTGCGGTATGGCACCTCCTACGAGCAGTACTTC.

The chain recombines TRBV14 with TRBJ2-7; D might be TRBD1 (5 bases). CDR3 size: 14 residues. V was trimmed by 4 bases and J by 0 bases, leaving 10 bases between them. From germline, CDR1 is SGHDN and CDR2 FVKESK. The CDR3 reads CASSPRTNSYEQYF. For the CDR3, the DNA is TGTGCCAGCAGCCCCAGGACAAACTCCTACGAGCAGTACTTC.

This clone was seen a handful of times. CDR3 sequence reads: CASSEGLALTYEQYF. In nucleotides, the CDR3 is TGTGCCAGCAGTGAAGGACTAGCGCTAACCTACGAGCAGTACTTC. The V gene is TRBV6-1, the J gene TRBJ2-7, with 8 bases that match TRBD2. Germline values: CDR1 MNHNS, CDR2 SASEGT. The CDR3 has 15 residues. V shed 1 base, J shed 2 bases, and the junction held 4 bases outside the gene matches.

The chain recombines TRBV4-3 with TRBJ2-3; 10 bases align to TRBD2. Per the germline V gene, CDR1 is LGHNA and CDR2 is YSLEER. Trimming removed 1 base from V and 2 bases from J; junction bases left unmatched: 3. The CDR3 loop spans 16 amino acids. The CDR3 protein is CASSQGSGGYTDTQYF. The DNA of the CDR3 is TGCGCCAGCAGCCAAGGTAGCGGGGGGTACACAGATACGCAGTATTTT.

The CDR3 spells CAISESASGPLQGSSYNEQFF. The DNA of the CDR3 is TGTGCCATCAGTGAGTCTGCGTCAGGGCCACTTCAGGGCAGCTCCTACAATGAGCAGTTCTTC. The V gene is TRBV10-3, the J gene TRBJ2-1; possible D gene TRBD1, 5 bases. The V end was cut by 0 bases, the J end by 0 bases, with 24 bases between. The CDR3 is 21 amino acids. The V gene's germline CDR1 is ENHRY and CDR2 SYGVKD.

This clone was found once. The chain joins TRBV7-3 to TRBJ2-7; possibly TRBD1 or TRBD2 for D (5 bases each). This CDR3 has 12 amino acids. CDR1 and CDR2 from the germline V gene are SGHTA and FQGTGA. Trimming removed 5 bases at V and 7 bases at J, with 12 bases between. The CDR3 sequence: CASSPHGGEQYF. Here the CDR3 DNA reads TGTGCCAGCAGCCCCCATGGGGGTGAGCAGTACTTC.

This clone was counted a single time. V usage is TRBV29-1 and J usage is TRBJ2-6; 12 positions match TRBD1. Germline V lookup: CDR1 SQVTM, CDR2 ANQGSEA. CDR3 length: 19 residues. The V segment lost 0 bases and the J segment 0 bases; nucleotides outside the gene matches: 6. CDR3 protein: CSVEEGDRGLPSGANVLTF. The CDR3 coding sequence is TGCAGCGTTGAAGAAGGGGACAGGGGGCTTCCCTCTGGGGCCAACGTCCTGACTTTC.

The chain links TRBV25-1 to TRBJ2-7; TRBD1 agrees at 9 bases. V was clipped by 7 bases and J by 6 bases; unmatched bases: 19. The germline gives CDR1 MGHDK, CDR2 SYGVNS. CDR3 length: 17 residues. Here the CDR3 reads CASTFTGQGSLKGEQYF. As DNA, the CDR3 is TGTGCCAGCACCTTCACCGGACAGGGGAGCCTGAAGGGCGAGCAGTACTTC.